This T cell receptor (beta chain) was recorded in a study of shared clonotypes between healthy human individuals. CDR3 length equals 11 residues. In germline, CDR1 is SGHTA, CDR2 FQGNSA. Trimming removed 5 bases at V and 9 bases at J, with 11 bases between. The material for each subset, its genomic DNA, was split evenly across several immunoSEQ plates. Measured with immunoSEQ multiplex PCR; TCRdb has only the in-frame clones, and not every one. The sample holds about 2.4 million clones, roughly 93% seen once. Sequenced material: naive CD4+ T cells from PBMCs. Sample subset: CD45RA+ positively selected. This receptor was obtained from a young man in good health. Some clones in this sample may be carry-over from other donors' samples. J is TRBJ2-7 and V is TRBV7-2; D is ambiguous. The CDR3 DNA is TGTGCCAGCAGCCCGGGTCGCGGGCAGTACTTC. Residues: CASSPGRGQYF.